Sequencing of this TCR beta chain was carried out in a study of blood T cell repertoires in COVID-19. Study-wide context: COVID-19 samples, acute and convalescent, were from the United States, Italy and Spain.

Per germline, CDR1 SNHLY and CDR2 FYNNEI. Trimming removed 4 bases at V and 3 bases at J, with 7 bases between. CDR3 length: 13 residues. Per the study methods: Reference gene primer amplification gave estimated nucleated cell counts. Measured with immunoSEQ multiplex PCR; TCRdb has only the in-frame clones, and not every one. Clonal size and the V and J genes are those of that table, whereas D and trimming came from the DNA. In the table there are roughly 61,000 clones, 85% of which are singletons. This sequence joins TRBV2 and TRBJ1-3; D is unresolved. This TCR was recovered from a man aged 40-49 years with active COVID-19. Sequencing was performed on peripheral blood. In DNA form, the CDR3 reads TGTGCCAGCAGTGGGAGCCGTGGAAACACCATATATTTT. It is translated as CASSGSRGNTIYF.